This T cell receptor (beta chain) was identified in a study of cytomegalovirus exposure and HLA in healthy donors. Vbeta (60) and Jbeta (13) primers were used in the PCR. The method was immunoSEQ multiplex PCR; TCRdb's version includes in-frame clones alone and lacks a portion of them. The table includes tens of thousands of clones, 55% to 80% detected once. Trimming removed 3 bases from V and 6 bases from J, with 14 bases in between. This CDR3 has 15 residues. Germline V gene data show CDR1 as SGHTA and CDR2 as FQGNSA. The chain employs TRBV7-2 and TRBJ2-2, with D hard to call. This clonotype was obtained from a woman aged 50 to 60 in good health and CMV-seropositive. The material sequenced was PBMCs. In DNA form, the CDR3 reads TGTGCCAGCAGCTTGGAGATTGGCCCCTCCGGGGAGCTGTTTTTT. This codes for CASSLEIGPSGELFF.